The 16 T cell receptor beta chains reported below all come from one sample, sequenced in a study of post-analysis software for immune sequencing data. Study conclusions and caveats: TRBV5-6, TRBV5-1 and TRBV20-1 belonged to a set of five TRBV segments that were more frequent in patients than controls.

These TCRs' antigens remain unknown. Sequencing libraries made from TCR beta cDNA carried unique molecular identifiers. TCRdb processed the PCR reads anew with MiXCR; each CDR3 protein has one entry. This sample yields 450,000 to 650,000 distinct CDR3 sequences, of which 44% are seen a single time; about 1.8% belongs to the top ten. The sequencing input was blood. Receptors originate from a girl aged 10-17 years with multiple sclerosis.

This rearrangement joins TRBV29-1 to TRBJ2-7; D possibly corresponds to TRBD1 (5 bases). Deletions cut 0 bases from V and 3 bases from J, with 18 bases between. This CDR3 is 16 amino acids long. Germline V gene data show CDR1 as SQVTM and CDR2 as ANQGSEA. The DNA for the CDR3 is TGCAGCGTTGAAGATTCAACCAGGGTTGTAGTCTACGAGCAGTACTTC. Translated, it gives CSVEDSTRVVVYEQYF.

V and J are TRBV29-1 and TRBJ2-7; 8 positions agree with TRBD1. The germline CDR1 and CDR2 sequences are SQVTM and ANQGSEA. The CDR3 extends over 15 amino acids. Unmatched junction bases numbered 9, after V lost 5 bases and J lost 0 bases. The CDR3 DNA reads TGCAGCGTTAGACAACAGGGGGGCCGCTCCTACGAGCAGTACTTC. This encodes CSVRQQGGRSYEQYF.

This clonotype was seen a few times. The V gene is TRBV11-1, the J gene TRBJ2-6; a weak D match, TRBD2 (6 bases). Germline CDR1 is SGHAT and CDR2 is FQDESV (reference sequence). The CDR3 has 21 amino acids. V was cut by 1 base and J by 0 bases, with 22 bases left in between. The CDR3 spells CASSLGILAGTVSSGANVLTF. In DNA form, the CDR3 reads TGTGCCAGCAGCTTAGGGATTTTGGCCGGGACTGTGAGCTCTGGGGCCAACGTCCTGACTTTC.

CDR3 bases: TGTGCCAGCAGTCCCCAGGTCCTCCAAGAGACCCAGTACTTC. Its translation: CASSPQVLQETQYF. The genes are TRBV12-3 or TRBV12-4 and TRBJ2-5; D is unresolved. Trimming removed 5 bases at V and 1 base at J, with 11 bases between. This CDR3 has 14 amino acids.

This chain links TRBV28 with TRBJ1-2, with 7 positions matching TRBD1. The CDR3 extends over 12 amino acids. CDR1 and CDR2 (germline): MDHEN, SYDVKM. The V and J ends lost 7 bases and 3 bases, in that order; junction bases with no gene match: 2. CDR3 in amino acids: CASNGQDYGYTF. CDR3 sequence (DNA): TGTGCCAGCAACGGACAGGACTATGGCTACACCTTC.

The chain couples TRBV20-1 to TRBJ1-5, with D perhaps TRBD1 (5 bases). The CDR3 runs 16 residues. With 0 bases removed from V and 1 base from J, the gap between germline ends came to 13 bases. The germline V gene has CDR1 DFQATT and CDR2 SNEGSKA (reference sequence). DNA for the CDR3: TGCAGTGCTAGAGATTTCCTTGGGGGGAGCAATCAGCCCCAGCATTTT. It specifies CSARDFLGGSNQPQHF.

This chain links TRBV10-3 with TRBJ2-6; unclear D gene. Germline V CDR1 and CDR2: ENHRY, SYGVKD. The CDR3 covers 14 residues. The ends were cut back, 2 bases at V and 0 bases at J, with 2 bases in the middle. The CDR3 sequence: CAISEPSGANVLTF. Written as DNA, the CDR3 is TGTGCCATCAGTGAGCCCTCTGGGGCCAACGTCCTGACTTTC.

CDR3 region: CASSYPQGTGVNSPLHF. In DNA, the CDR3 is TGTGCCAGCAGCTACCCGCAGGGGACAGGGGTTAATTCACCCCTCCACTTT. The V gene is TRBV7-9, the J gene TRBJ1-6, with TRBD1 matching 10 bases. This CDR3 contains 17 residues. The V gene end was trimmed by 4 bases and the J gene end by 6 bases; junction bases not matched to a gene: 9. Germline V gene data show CDR1 as SEHNR and CDR2 as FQNEAQ (reference sequence).

The chain uses TRBV10-3 and TRBJ2-5, with D perhaps being TRBD1 or TRBD2 (5 bases each). Per germline, CDR1 ENHRY and CDR2 SYGVKD. Trimming pared 9 bases from V and 3 bases from J, leaving 11 bases between. The length of the CDR3 is 12 residues. CDR3 nucleotides: TGTGCCATTAGTCGAGGGGAAGAGACCCAGTACTTC. Amino acids: CAISRGEETQYF.

V and J are TRBV7-9 and TRBJ1-2; TRBD1 agrees at 9 bases. Trimming at V came to 5 bases and at J to 0 bases, leaving 7 bases not matched to a gene. Germline V CDR1 and CDR2: SEHNR, FQNEAQ (reference sequence). The CDR3 has 16 residues. The CDR3 DNA sequence: TGTGCCAGCAGCGCCTACCGGGACAGGGCTAACTATGGCTACACCTTC. It is translated as CASSAYRDRANYGYTF. Variable domain in full (rest from reference TRBV7-9 and TRBJ1-2): DTGVSQNPRHKITKRGQNVTFRCDPISEHNRLYWYRQTLGQGPEFLTYFQNEAQLEKSRLLSDRFSAERPKGSFSTLEIQRTEQGDSAMYLCASSAYRDRANYGYTFGSGTRLTVV.

CDR3 region: CASSWIGETQYF. DNA for the CDR3: TGTGCCAGCAGCTGGATAGGAGAGACCCAGTACTTC. This chain joins TRBV5-5 and TRBJ2-5; D is uncertain. This CDR3 is 12 amino acids long. Germline V gene sequence: CDR1 SGHKS, CDR2 YYEKEE (reference sequence). The V end was cut by 3 bases, the J end by 4 bases, with 7 bases between. Full variable domain (outside the CDR3, taken from reference TRBV5-5 and TRBJ2-5): DAGVTQSPTHLIKTRGQQVTLRCSPISGHKSVSWYQQVLGQGPQFIFQYYEKEERGRGNFPDRFSARQFPNYSSELNVNALLLGDSALYLCASSWIGETQYFGPGTRLLVL.

V and J are TRBV12-3 or TRBV12-4 and TRBJ2-1; TRBD2 matches at 7 bases. The trim removed 5 bases at V and 7 bases at J, leaving 8 bases unmatched. There are 14 residues in the CDR3. Here the CDR3 DNA reads TGTGCCAGCAGTCGACTAGCAGAGAGTAATGAGCAGTTCTTC. This encodes CASSRLAESNEQFF.

The rearrangement uses TRBV13 and TRBJ2-3; tentative D call: TRBD1 (6 bases). Germline loops: CDR1 PRHDT, CDR2 FYEKMQ (reference sequence). V lost 8 bases and J lost 1, with 16 bases in between. The CDR3 is 15 amino acids. CDR3 nucleotides: TGTGCCAGCGGCACAGGGCCCCCAGGCACAGATACGCAGTATTTT. Its translation is CASGTGPPGTDTQYF.

The chain has TRBV2 and TRBJ2-5, with 10 bases fitting TRBD2. Germline CDR1 SNHLY, CDR2 FYNNEI. V trimming: 6 bases; J trimming: 2 bases; junction bases outside the gene matches: 3. This CDR3 is built from 14 residues. The CDR3 DNA reads as TGTGCCAGCAGGGGGACTAGCGCACAAGAGACCCAGTACTTC. It codes for CASRGTSAQETQYF.

This chain connects TRBV20-1 to TRBJ2-7; possible D gene TRBD1, 6 bases. Germline CDR1 and CDR2: DFQATT and SNEGSKA (reference sequence). V was pared by 3 bases and J by 7 bases, with 10 bases between. This CDR3 comprises 11 residues. As DNA, the CDR3 is TGCAGTGCTAGGAGGGACAATGAGCAGTACTTC. This sequence encodes CSARRDNEQYF.

This clonotype has only a few counts. J is TRBJ1-4 and V is TRBV20-1, with a possible D match to TRBD1 (6 bases). With 3 bases removed from V and 5 bases from J, the gap between germline ends came to 13 bases. The CDR3 sequence is 14 residues long. Germline V gene lookup returns CDR1 DFQATT and CDR2 SNEGSKA (reference sequence). This CDR3 is CSASDGGGNEKLFF. In nucleotides, the CDR3 is TGCAGTGCTAGCGACGGGGGCGGGAATGAAAAACTGTTTTTT.